The present entry profiles one TCR beta chain with its context. Its antigen is not known. The sequence runs out 3 residues before the end of the CDR3; the remainder is reconstructed from the germline J gene. This record belongs to a study of T cells in women clearing cervical HPV infection. As for the study in general: Cases: HPV16-related CIN3 or worse on histology, 2 invasive cancers. For cases, blood was sampled a median 149 days after lesion detection, interquartile range roughly 80 to 200 days.

Findings and caveats of the study: Richness plus V gene abundances separated cases from controls with AUC about 0.83.

Using immunoSEQ multiplex PCR, the repertoire was profiled, and TCRdb retains in-frame clones only, with some absent. The listing contains fewer than 25,000 clones. CDR1 and CDR2 from the germline V gene are MNHEY and SVGEGT. The CDR3 totals 15 residues. V dropped 5 bases and J dropped 5; count of bases not matched to a gene: 10. This receptor was obtained from a woman aged 18-70 years with a cervical HPV16 infection that either progressed to CIN3+ or cleared (not recorded which). The chain carries TRBV6-2 or TRBV6-3 and TRBJ2-7, with TRBD1 matching over 9 bases. The specimen was blood buffy coat. CDR3 DNA, as far as it was read: TGTGCCAGCAGTCGCCGTCCCGGGACAGGGAACGAG. Protein sequence: CASSRRPGTGNE. The whole CDR3 reads CASSRRPGTGNEQYF.